This record concerns one T cell receptor (beta chain) sequence. The data stem from a study of blood T cell repertoires in COVID-19. Study overall: Material from acute and convalescent COVID-19 was sourced from the United States, Italy and Spain. T cells, B-cell-depleted T cells, or PBMCs provided the cDNA or gDNA that served as material.

In the original workflow: Cell counts per sample came from amplifying reference gene primers. The assay was immunoSEQ multiplex PCR, and TCRdb's table has in-frame clones only and misses some. That table is the source of V, J and clone size, and D and trimming were worked out from the DNA. Of a few hundred thousand clones in the sample, around 86% were seen once. Between the trimmed V and J ends, which lost 7 bases and 0 bases, there was a span of 8 bases. This CDR3 is 14 amino acids long. Germline V CDR1 and CDR2: KGHDR, SFDVKD. Followed over time, Seattle patients had been enrolled while infection was active.

This receptor was taken from a woman at least 80 years old with COVID-19, enrolled during active disease. The specimen was peripheral blood. The chain carries TRBV24-1 and TRBJ2-2; the D is unclear. The CDR3 DNA is TGTGCCACCAGGGCCCCGACGAACACCGGGGAGCTGTTTTTT. It yields the protein CATRAPTNTGELFF.